A single sample is the source of the 16 T cell receptor beta chains below, sequenced in a study of blood T cell repertoires in COVID-19 (dated by TCRdb to the early 2020s). The library was made by the immunoSEQ multiplex PCR assay. Entries here come from immuneACCESS through TCRdb and include only in-frame sequences with V and J called. Some clones fail to appear in such tables; in the studies checked, an unresolved V gene covers under half of the shortfall, and the cause of the remainder is unknown. Counted in this sample were 60,000 to 75,000 clones; 88% of them appeared once. Approximately 4.6% of the sample rests with the top ten. The sample was peripheral blood. The receptor set was obtained from a human donor in a cohort sampled during active COVID-19.

The V gene is TRBV6-1, the J gene TRBJ2-7; TRBD1 aligns across 10 bases. Germline V gives CDR1 MNHNS, CDR2 SASEGT. V shed 2 bases, J shed 6 bases, and the junction held 4 bases outside the gene matches. The CDR3 is 14 residues long. The CDR3 spells CASSEWDRGTEQYF. DNA of the CDR3: TGTGCCAGCAGTGAATGGGACAGGGGAACCGAGCAGTACTTC.

The CDR3 bases are TGCGCCAGCAGCTTGGCCGAGGTCAGAACCTACGAGCAGTACTTC. It encodes CASSLAEVRTYEQYF. This rearrangement joins TRBV5-1 to TRBJ2-7; D unclear. The CDR3 is made up of 15 amino acids. Deletions cut 0 bases from V and 2 bases from J, with 12 bases between. Germline V gene sequence: CDR1 SGHRS, CDR2 YFSETQ.

The chain combines TRBV5-1 with TRBJ1-1; 7 bases align to TRBD1. The germline CDR1 and CDR2 sequences are SGHRS and YFSETQ. This CDR3 contains 13 residues. The J segment lost 0 bases and the V segment lost 5 bases, leaving 1 base of the junction unmatched. CDR3 coding DNA: TGCGCCAGCAGGGGACAGCTGAACACTGAAGCTTTCTTT. Protein sequence: CASRGQLNTEAFF.

Judged by abundance, this clone is medium-sized (0.01 to 0.1%). The rearrangement links TRBV7-2 to TRBJ2-7, with D perhaps matching TRBD1 (6 bases). Germline CDR1 reads SGHTA; CDR2 reads FQGNSA. The V and J ends lost 5 bases and 4 bases respectively, with 12 bases between them. This CDR3 contains 13 residues. CDR3 residues: CASSTDSPYEQYF. The CDR3 DNA sequence: TGTGCCAGCAGCACGGACAGTCCATACGAGCAGTACTTC.

This chain connects TRBV6-5 to TRBJ2-7; D is possibly TRBD2 (6 bases). With 8 bases removed from V and 2 bases from J, the gap between germline ends came to 10 bases. The germline CDR1 and CDR2 sequences are MNHEY and SVGAGI. This CDR3 spans 12 amino acids. The CDR3, as DNA: TGTGCCAGCGGGACTGAACCCTACGAGCAGTACTTC. Translation gives CASGTEPYEQYF.

The rearrangement links TRBV6-5 to TRBJ2-7, with 10 bases matching TRBD1. Trimming cost V 7 bases and J 1 base; bases outside gene matches: 7. Germline CDR1 and CDR2: MNHEY and SVGAGI. This CDR3 region has 15 residues. CDR3 sequence reads: CASTWDRGASYEQYF. Written as DNA, the CDR3 is TGTGCCAGCACCTGGGACAGGGGAGCATCCTACGAGCAGTACTTC.

The chain recombines TRBV14 with TRBJ2-3, with 9 bases lining up with TRBD2. Germline-derived CDR1 and CDR2 are SGHDN and FVKESK. This CDR3 has 16 amino acids. After removal of 1 base from V and 2 bases from J, the junction contained 4 bases not matched to a gene. The CDR3 loop is CASSQVSGSLTDTQYF. The CDR3 region has the DNA TGTGCCAGCAGCCAAGTTAGCGGGAGCCTCACAGATACGCAGTATTTT.

J is TRBJ1-2 and V is TRBV7-8; D might be TRBD1 (6 bases). The CDR3 has 14 residues. The germline V gene encodes CDR1 SGHVS and CDR2 FQNEAQ. Trimming took off 5 bases at V and 5 bases at J, with 15 bases between the two ends. CDR3 DNA sequence: TGTGCCAGCAGCCCACAGGGAGCCGTTTATGGCTACACCTTC. It is translated as CASSPQGAVYGYTF. The variable domain in full, completed from reference TRBV7-8 and TRBJ1-2, reads GAGVSQSPRYKVAKRGQDVALRCDPISGHVSLFWYQQALGQGPEFLTYFQNEAQLDKSGLPSDRFFAERPEGSVSTLKIQRTQQEDSAVYLCASSPQGAVYGYTFGSGTRLTVV.

V and J are TRBV29-1 and TRBJ1-1; 8 bases line up with TRBD1. The CDR3 is 13 residues long. Losses at the gene ends were 3 bases for V and 7 bases for J; bases not matched to a gene: 7. Germline V gene data show CDR1 as SQVTM and CDR2 as ANQGSEA. The CDR3 loop reads CSVDWQGAGEAFF. CDR3 DNA sequence: TGCAGCGTTGATTGGCAGGGGGCCGGTGAAGCTTTCTTT. Using reference TRBV29-1 and TRBJ1-1 for the parts outside the CDR3, the full variable domain is SAVISQKPSRDICQRGTSLTIQCQVDSQVTMMFWYRQQPGQSLTLIATANQGSEATYESGFVIDKFPISRPNLTFSTLTVSNMSPEDSSIYLCSVDWQGAGEAFFGQGTRLTVV.

The CDR3 bases are TGTGCCAGCAGTTTATGGGGGGAAACTGAAGCTTTCTTT. It specifies CASSLWGETEAFF. The V gene is TRBV27, the J gene TRBJ1-1; D is possibly TRBD1 (5 bases). The CDR3 runs to 13 residues. The V gene's germline CDR1 is MNHEY and CDR2 SMNVEV (reference sequence). The ends were cut back, 1 base at V and 5 bases at J, with 8 bases in the middle.

This chain joins TRBV2 and TRBJ1-5; the match to TRBD1 covers 8 bases. This CDR3 has 17 amino acids. Germline assignment: CDR1 SNHLY and CDR2 FYNNEI. V was clipped by 6 bases and J by 2 bases; unmatched bases: 12. CDR3 in amino acids: CASSRGRGRNGNQPQHF. The DNA of the CDR3 is TGTGCCAGCAGCCGGGGCAGGGGGCGAAACGGCAATCAGCCCCAGCATTTT.

This clone was seen once. The rearrangement joins TRBV29-1 to TRBJ2-4, with TRBD2 matching 11 bases. Germline V gene lookup returns CDR1 SQVTM and CDR2 ANQGSEA. The J segment lost 3 bases and the V segment lost 4 bases, leaving 2 bases of the junction unmatched. There are 14 residues in the CDR3. The CDR3 loop reads CSVVAGGNKNIQYF. The DNA for the CDR3 is TGCAGCGTTGTAGCGGGAGGGAACAAAAACATTCAGTACTTC.

Within the sample, this clone is medium-sized. DNA of the CDR3: TGTGCCAGCTCACCAATAGTGAACACTGAAGCTTTCTTT. It is translated as CASSPIVNTEAFF. The chain couples TRBV18 to TRBJ1-1; no clear D gene. Trimming pared 2 bases from V and 0 bases from J, leaving 4 bases between. The length of the CDR3 is 13 residues. In germline, CDR1 is KGHSH, CDR2 LQKENI.

V is TRBV5-1 and J is TRBJ2-1; 10 bases match TRBD2. The CDR3 is made up of 18 amino acids. V dropped 4 bases and J dropped 0; count of bases not matched to a gene: 10. Germline CDR1 and CDR2: SGHRS and YFSETQ. The CDR3 nucleotides read TGCGCCAGCAGCATTGGACTAGCGGAGGGAAGCTCCTACAATGAGCAGTTCTTC. Its protein is CASSIGLAEGSSYNEQFF.

The CDR3 bases are TGTGCCAGCAGTGAGTTAAGACAGGGAACTAATGAAAAACTGTTTTTT. Translation gives CASSELRQGTNEKLFF. The chain couples TRBV6-1 to TRBJ1-4; 7 bases map to TRBD1. Trimming at V came to 3 bases and at J to 1 base, leaving 5 bases not matched to a gene. The CDR3 extends over 16 amino acids. The germline V gene has CDR1 MNHNS and CDR2 SASEGT.

The rearrangement joins TRBV10-3 to TRBJ2-1; 10 bases map to TRBD1. The V gene end was trimmed by 4 bases and the J gene end by 4 bases; junction bases not matched to a gene: 7. The CDR3 has 16 residues. Germline V gives CDR1 ENHRY, CDR2 SYGVKD. Written as DNA, the CDR3 is TGTGCCATCAGTGTTAACCGGGACAGGGGATACAATGAGCAGTTCTTC. Encoded protein: CAISVNRDRGYNEQFF.